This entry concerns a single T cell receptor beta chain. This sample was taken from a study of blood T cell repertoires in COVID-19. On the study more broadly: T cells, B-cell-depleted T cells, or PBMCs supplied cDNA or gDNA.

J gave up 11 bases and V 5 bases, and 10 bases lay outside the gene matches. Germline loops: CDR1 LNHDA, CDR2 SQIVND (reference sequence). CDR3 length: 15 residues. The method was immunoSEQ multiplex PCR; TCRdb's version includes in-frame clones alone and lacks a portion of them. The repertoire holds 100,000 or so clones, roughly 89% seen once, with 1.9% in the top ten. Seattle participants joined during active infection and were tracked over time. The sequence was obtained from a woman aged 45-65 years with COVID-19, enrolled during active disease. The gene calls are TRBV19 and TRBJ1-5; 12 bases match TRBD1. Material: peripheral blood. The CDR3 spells CASSAGQGAEMAQHF. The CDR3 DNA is TGTGCCAGTAGTGCGGGACAGGGGGCCGAGATGGCCCAGCATTTT. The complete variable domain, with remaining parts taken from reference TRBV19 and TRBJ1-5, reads DGGITQSPKYLFRKEGQNVTLSCEQNLNHDAMYWYRQDPGQGLRLIYYSQIVNDFQKGDIAEGYSVSREKKESFPLTVTSAQKNPTAFYLCASSAGQGAEMAQHFGDGTRLSIL.